These 10 T cell receptor beta chains share one sample of origin, sequenced in a study of blood T cell repertoires in COVID-19. Using immunoSEQ multiplex PCR, the repertoire was profiled, and TCRdb retains in-frame clones only, with some absent. The sample has approximately 230,000 clones; just over 85% are singletons. Sequencing was done on a sample of peripheral blood. These receptors all stem from an elderly man with acute or convalescent COVID-19.

The V gene is TRBV19, the J gene TRBJ2-1, with D possibly matching TRBD2 (6 bases). V lost 3 bases and J lost 8, with 17 bases in between. CDR1 and CDR2 from the germline V gene are LNHDA and SQIVND (reference sequence). The CDR3 covers 15 residues. In nucleotides, the CDR3 is TGTGCCAGTAGTATTTCCTCCGGGGGTTATGATGAGCAGTTCTTC. It translates to CASSISSGGYDEQFF.

V and J are TRBV7-3 and TRBJ1-2, with 7 bases that match TRBD1. In germline, CDR1 is SGHTA, CDR2 FQGTGA. The CDR3 is 13 residues long. Trimming removed 4 bases from V and 8 bases from J; junction bases left unmatched: 7. The CDR3: CASSSSQGWGYTF. The CDR3 DNA sequence: TGTGCCAGCAGCTCATCACAGGGGTGGGGCTACACCTTC.

The V and J genes are TRBV7-2 and TRBJ2-1, with 8 bases lining up with TRBD2. Losses at the gene ends were 6 bases for V and 6 bases for J; bases not matched to a gene: 10. The V gene's germline CDR1 is SGHTA and CDR2 FQGNSA. The length of the CDR3 is 15 residues. CDR3 residues: CASRRGGEPTNEQFF. In DNA form, the CDR3 reads TGTGCCAGCAGACGGGGGGGTGAGCCTACCAATGAGCAGTTCTTC.

The chain is built from TRBV19 and TRBJ2-3; 8 nucleotides match TRBD2. Germline-derived CDR1 and CDR2 are LNHDA and SQIVND (reference sequence). V gave up 6 bases and J gave up 5 bases; unmatched junction bases: 7. CDR3 length: 14 amino acids. CDR3 nucleotides: TGTGCCAGTAGCCCGGGAGGGCCGAAAGATACGCAGTATTTT. Translating gives CASSPGGPKDTQYF.

In this sample, this clone turned up once. This chain uses TRBV12-3 or TRBV12-4 with TRBJ2-5; D unclear. There are 13 residues in the CDR3. The germline V and J ends were trimmed by 3 bases and 7 bases, with 12 bases remaining between them. The CDR3 loop is CASSLSRMGTQYF. The CDR3 DNA reads as TGTGCCAGCAGTTTGTCCAGGATGGGGACCCAGTACTTC.

The chain has TRBV6-5 and TRBJ2-7; tentative D call: TRBD2 (5 bases). The CDR3 is 11 amino acids. V was trimmed by 6 bases and J by 5 bases, leaving 8 bases between them. Germline CDR1 reads MNHEY; CDR2 reads SVGAGI. CDR3 sequence (DNA): TGTGCCAGCAGGGTGGAGGACGAGCAGTACTTC. Amino acids: CASRVEDEQYF.

The genes are TRBV7-3 and TRBJ2-3, with a weak D call TRBD2 (6 bases). The CDR3 runs to 15 residues. CDR1 SGHTA and CDR2 FQGTGA come from the germline V gene. V lost 4 bases and J 2 bases, leaving 13 bases between the germline ends. CDR3 amino acids: CASSSTGLLTDTQYF. CDR3 coding DNA: TGTGCCAGCAGCTCAACGGGACTCCTCACAGATACGCAGTATTTT.

The CDR3, as DNA: TGTGCCAGCAGCTTGAGACAGGGGGGCCGCAATGAGCAGTTCTTC. This encodes CASSLRQGGRNEQFF. The J gene is TRBJ2-1, the V gene TRBV5-4; 9 bases match TRBD1. From germline, CDR1 is SGHNT and CDR2 YYREEE (reference sequence). This CDR3 comprises 15 residues. Germline trimming cut 1 base from V and 6 bases from J; bases unmatched to any gene: 5.

The genes are TRBV19 and TRBJ2-2; TRBD2 matches at 14 bases. The CDR3 has 19 residues. Trimming took 5 bases from V and 1 from J; bases not matched to a gene: 9. Per the germline V gene, CDR1 is LNHDA and CDR2 is SQIVND (reference sequence). CDR3 DNA: TGTGCCAGTAGTCTCACAACCGGGACTAGCGGGAGGAACACCGGGGAGCTGTTTTTT. Its protein product is CASSLTTGTSGRNTGELFF. Together with reference TRBV19 and TRBJ2-2, the CDR3 gives the full variable domain: DGGITQSPKYLFRKEGQNVTLSCEQNLNHDAMYWYRQDPGQGLRLIYYSQIVNDFQKGDIAEGYSVSREKKESFPLTVTSAQKNPTAFYLCASSLTTGTSGRNTGELFFGEGSRLTVL.

This rearrangement joins TRBV7-2 to TRBJ2-3; TRBD1 agrees at 8 bases. The CDR3 totals 14 residues. The trim removed 5 bases at V and 4 bases at J, leaving 5 bases unmatched. Germline CDR1 SGHTA, CDR2 FQGNSA. The CDR3 loop is CASSRQGASDTQYF. For the CDR3, the DNA is TGTGCCAGCAGCCGTCAGGGGGCGTCAGATACGCAGTATTTT.